The rows below give T cell receptor beta chains drawn from one sample of a study of blood T cell repertoires in COVID-19. Using immunoSEQ multiplex PCR, the repertoire was profiled, and TCRdb retains in-frame clones only, with some absent. The data contain roughly 55,000 clones, 83% of them singletons. The material sequenced was peripheral blood. The source of these receptors is an older woman with acute or convalescent COVID-19. Each CDR3 is given with its conserved first and last residue. Fields, in order: D gene, V gene, J gene, CDR3 protein. The D gene is left open where the match is weak.

.,TRBV14,TRBJ1-4,CASSQGFGLGNEKLFF
TRBD2,TRBV10-3,TRBJ2-1,CASTGTSFNEQFF
TRBD1,TRBV5-1,TRBJ1-4,CASSTRQGRKEKLFF
.,TRBV2,TRBJ2-1,CASSSEPGSEQFF
.,TRBV19,TRBJ2-5,CASSIATGKETQYF
.,TRBV6-6,TRBJ1-2,CASSSQQVRGYTF
.,TRBV7-9,TRBJ1-1,CASSLAAGGTEAFF
TRBD2,TRBV5-6,TRBJ2-1,CASSLGSGRRNEQFF
TRBD1,TRBV5-1,TRBJ1-2,CASSDWDRGNYGYTF
.,TRBV5-6,TRBJ1-1,CASNRQVRSTEAFF
TRBD1,TRBV18,TRBJ2-3,CASSPVGQGVRTDTQYF
TRBD1,TRBV15,TRBJ1-5,CATSRGQGLDQPQHF
.,TRBV5-5,TRBJ2-5,CASSLVSSNGETQYF
TRBD1,TRBV19,TRBJ1-1,CASSTHRDRGRTEAFF
TRBD2,TRBV6-5,TRBJ2-2,CASSSGTSGRSGELFF
TRBD1,TRBV6-6,TRBJ1-2,CASSPNRDRTNYGYTF
.,TRBV5-4,TRBJ1-2,CASSLEISRVGGYGYTF
TRBD1,TRBV30,TRBJ1-5,CAWNRGLQPQHF
TRBD2,TRBV4-2,TRBJ2-3,CASSLSASGGASDTQYF
TRBD2,TRBV13,TRBJ2-2,CASSRRGLTSGRARELFF
TRBD1,TRBV18,TRBJ1-2,CASSPRDRVYGYTF
.,TRBV10-2,TRBJ1-1,CASSGTTNTEAFF
.,TRBV29-1,TRBJ2-7,CSARTEGYEQYF
.,TRBV9,TRBJ2-7,CASSVGAYLGEDSYEQYF
TRBD1,TRBV7-8,TRBJ1-1,CASSLRGTGSMNTEAFF
TRBD1,TRBV19,TRBJ1-2,CASSIVGTGGFNYGYTF
TRBD1,TRBV4-2,TRBJ2-2,CASSQAGTGSTGELFF
.,TRBV11-2,TRBJ1-1,CASSLDPGSNTEAFF
TRBD1,TRBV9,TRBJ1-3,CASSVAGQGMGGNTIYF
TRBD2,TRBV6-5,TRBJ2-1,CASTASAGPYNEQFF